This TCR beta chain derives from a study of early T cells in non-severe SARS-CoV-2 infection (dated by TCRdb to 2020 to 2023). Background for the entire study: TCR sequencing used bulk RNA from unsorted whole blood, so alpha and beta chains could not be paired. Broad study findings and their caveats: VDJdb matching was skewed toward anti-spike CD8 responses, so virus-specific expansions were likely underestimated and private and CD4 specificities were missed.

Libraries were prepared through 5' RACE. The instrument given in TCRdb is NextSeq 500. The TCR library protocol attached unique molecular identifiers to individual cDNA molecules to correct for sequencing error and PCR bias. Sequencing covered both TCR alpha and beta chains, and within each sample the abundances of alpha and beta sequences were tightly co-correlated. As for the authors' bioinformatics: Decombinator V4 was used to annotate TCR sequences for V gene, J gene and CDR3. TCRs were defined as expanded if a significant change between any two time points was detected under a Poisson model with p below 0.0001. TCR abundances were normalised to the total number of TCRs sequenced in each sample and reported as counts per million. MAIT TCRs were defined by TRAV1-2 paired with TRAJ12, TRAJ20 or TRAJ33, and iNKT TCRs by TRAV10 paired with TRAJ18. VDJdb, accessed on 1 November 2021, was searched for TCRs annotated for CMV, EBV and SARS-CoV-2, and TCRs annotated for more than one antigen were excluded. The raw public reads went through TCRdb reprocessing: fastp at Q25, MiXCR clone calling, in-frame beta chains kept. Entries are consolidated by CDR3 protein sequence, retaining the most common genes and DNA. These V and J calls derive from TCRdb rather than the authors' analysis. This sample is represented by about 43,000 distinct CDR3 sequences; approximately 11% of them were singletons. Clones ranked in the top ten supply about 9.5% of the sample.

A case-control design nested within a healthcare worker cohort in London, UK, was used, with weekly nasopharyngeal swab PCR tests and blood sampling performed. Healthcare workers were enrolled in the week of the UK lockdown, from 23 to 31 March 2020, and were followed every week for up to about 15 weeks. The CDR3 numbers 17 residues from cysteine through phenylalanine. Kept here is only the CDR3 DNA, which spans 51 bases and is read in frame from base 1. V sheds 5 bases and J sheds 4 bases, leaving 18 bases between their ends. CDR1 SGHDN and CDR2 FVKESK are derived from the germline V gene. This clonotype was seen only a few times. Its recognized antigen is unknown. Base qualities are missing; no much larger clone stands one base away.

The sequence was collected from an adult who was a healthcare worker with PCR-confirmed SARS-CoV-2 infection or an uninfected control (not recorded which). Sequenced material: whole blood. The chain is assembled from TRBV14 and TRBJ1-6; 5 matching bases give a weak D call of TRBD1. The nucleotides are TGTGCCAGCAGCTTAATCTTCTCGACAGCTTATAATTCACCCCTCCACTTT. This encodes CASSLIFSTAYNSPLHF.